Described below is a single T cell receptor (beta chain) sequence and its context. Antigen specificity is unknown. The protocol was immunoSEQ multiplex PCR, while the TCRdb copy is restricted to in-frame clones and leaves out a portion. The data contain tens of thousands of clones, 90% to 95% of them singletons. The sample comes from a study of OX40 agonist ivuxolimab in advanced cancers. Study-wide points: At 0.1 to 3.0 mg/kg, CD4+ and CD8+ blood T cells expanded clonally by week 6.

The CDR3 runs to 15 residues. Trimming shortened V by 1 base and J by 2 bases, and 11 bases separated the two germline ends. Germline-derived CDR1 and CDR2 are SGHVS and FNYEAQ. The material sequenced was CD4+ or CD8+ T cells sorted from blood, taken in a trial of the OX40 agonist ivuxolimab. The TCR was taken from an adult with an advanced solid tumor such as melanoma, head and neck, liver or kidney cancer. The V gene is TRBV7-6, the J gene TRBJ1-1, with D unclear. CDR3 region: CASSLEWAGNTEAFF. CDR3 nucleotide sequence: TGTGCCAGCAGCTTAGAGTGGGCTGGAAACACTGAAGCTTTCTTT.